Below are 20 T cell receptor beta chains sequenced from a single sample in a study of graft-versus-host responses after intestinal transplantation. Their recognized antigens are unknown. TCRdb keeps only in-frame clones here, not all; method: immunoSEQ multiplex PCR. The sample yields fewer than 120,000 clones, around 93% seen once. Sequenced here: unstimulated CD8+ T cells sorted from spleen or lymph node cells, sampled before intestinal transplant. Receptor source: a human donor who received an intestinal transplant.

This chain connects TRBV2 to TRBJ1-2; 7 bases line up with TRBD1. V lost 7 bases, J lost 5 bases, and 4 bases stayed unmatched. The germline CDR1 and CDR2 sequences are SNHLY and FYNNEI. This CDR3 contains 12 residues. The CDR3 loop reads CASIHRGYGYTF. The CDR3 DNA follows: TGTGCCAGCATTCACAGGGGATATGGCTACACCTTC. The full variable domain, rest sourced from reference TRBV2 and TRBJ1-2, is EPEVTQTPSHQVTQMGQEVILRCVPISNHLYFYWYRQILGQKVEFLVSFYNNEISEKSEIFDDQFSVERPDGSNFTLKIRSTKLEDSAMYFCASIHRGYGYTFGSGTRLTVV.

The rearrangement links TRBV13 to TRBJ2-3, with D perhaps TRBD2 (5 bases). V lost 5 bases and J lost 3, with 21 bases in between. The CDR3 contains 17 residues. CDR1 and CDR2 from the germline V gene are PRHDT and FYEKMQ (reference sequence). CDR3: CASSPNPGIGGTDTQYF. CDR3 coding DNA: TGTGCCAGCAGCCCCAACCCGGGCATAGGAGGAACAGATACGCAGTATTTT.

The rearrangement uses TRBV5-8 and TRBJ2-5, with TRBD2 as a possible D gene (6 bases). The CDR3 runs 16 residues. V was trimmed by 5 bases and J by 5 bases, leaving 22 bases between them. The germline CDR1 and CDR2 sequences are SGHTS and YDEGEE. The CDR3: CASSSTTAGGGETQYF. CDR3 DNA: TGTGCCAGCAGTTCCACGACAGCGGGTGGGGGTGAGACCCAGTACTTC.

This rearrangement joins TRBV19 to TRBJ2-1, with 9 bases aligning to TRBD1. CDR3 length equals 16 residues. V trimming: 5 bases; J trimming: 6 bases; junction bases outside the gene matches: 11. CDR1 and CDR2 (germline): LNHDA, SQIVND (reference sequence). The chain's CDR3 is CASSFFRDRVSNEQFF. CDR3 bases: TGTGCCAGTAGTTTTTTCCGGGACAGGGTTAGCAATGAGCAGTTCTTC.

This chain links TRBV10-3 with TRBJ1-3; the D gene is possibly TRBD1 (5 bases). There are 16 residues in the CDR3. V was clipped by 0 bases and J by 0 bases, with 9 bases between them. The V gene's germline CDR1 is ENHRY and CDR2 SYGVKD. CDR3: CAISESTVSSGNTIYF. CDR3 bases: TGTGCCATCAGTGAGTCGACAGTCTCCTCTGGAAACACCATATATTTT.

The genes are TRBV29-1 and TRBJ2-3; D is perhaps TRBD1 (6 bases). V lost 4 bases and J lost 0, with 11 bases in between. This CDR3 region has 14 residues. Germline CDR1 reads SQVTM; CDR2 reads ANQGSEA. The CDR3 DNA sequence: TGCAGCGTTGTTAAGGGGGTTAGCACAGATACGCAGTATTTT. Its protein is CSVVKGVSTDTQYF.

V gene TRBV11-2 combines with J gene TRBJ2-1; weak D call: TRBD2 (6 bases). V lost 6 bases and J lost 4, with 19 bases in between. Germline CDR1 SGHAT, CDR2 FQNNGV. This CDR3 comprises 16 residues. CDR3 sequence reads: CASSLNRDSSYNEQFF. CDR3 coding DNA: TGTGCCAGCAGTTTAAACCGGGACTCGAGTTACAATGAGCAGTTCTTC. The entire variable domain, with the rest obtained from reference TRBV11-2 and TRBJ2-1, is as follows: EAGVAQSPRYKIIEKRQSVAFWCNPISGHATLYWYQQILGQGPKLLIQFQNNGVVDDSQLPKDRFSAERLKGVDSTLKIQPAKLEDSAVYLCASSLNRDSSYNEQFFGPGTRLTVL.

The table lists this clone with a few counts. V and J are TRBV10-3 and TRBJ2-1, with 11 bases identical to TRBD2. The CDR3 is 13 amino acids. V lost 11 bases, J lost 8 bases, and 8 bases stayed unmatched. From germline, CDR1 is ENHRY and CDR2 SYGVKD. The DNA for the CDR3 is TGTGCCGTAGCGGGAGGGCTAATCGATGAGCAGTTCTTC. This sequence encodes CAVAGGLIDEQFF.

This chain joins TRBV13 and TRBJ2-1; TRBD2 aligns across 8 bases. This CDR3 comprises 15 residues. V lost 6 bases to trimming and J lost 5 bases; unmatched junction nucleotides: 9. The germline V gene has CDR1 PRHDT and CDR2 FYEKMQ (reference sequence). The CDR3 here is CASRPTSGQNNEQFF. Here the CDR3 DNA reads TGTGCCAGCAGACCTACTAGCGGCCAAAACAATGAGCAGTTCTTC. Looking up the rest from reference TRBV13 and TRBJ2-1 gives the full variable domain: AAGVIQSPRHLIKEKRETATLKCYPIPRHDTVYWYQQGPGQDPQFLISFYEKMQSDKGSIPDRFSAQQFSDYHSELNMSSLELGDSALYFCASRPTSGQNNEQFFGPGTRLTVL.

As concerns this clone: The identical CDR3 is also encoded by other nucleotide sequences in the sample. This sequence joins TRBV28 and TRBJ2-7; no definite D call. This CDR3 has 11 residues. Germline V gives CDR1 MDHEN, CDR2 SYDVKM. Trimming cost V 5 bases and J 3 bases, with 5 bases left between them. CDR3 nucleotides: TGTGCCAGCAGTCCCCACTACGAGCAGTACTTC. Its translation: CASSPHYEQYF.

This chain connects TRBV9 to TRBJ2-7; 8 nucleotides match TRBD2. J gave up 4 bases and V 0 bases, and 3 bases lay outside the gene matches. The germline V gene has CDR1 SGDLS and CDR2 YYNGEE. The CDR3 length is 14 residues. CDR3 region: CASSVDLAGYEQYF. In nucleotides, the CDR3 is TGTGCCAGCAGCGTAGACCTAGCGGGTTACGAGCAGTACTTC.

This clone was found once. The rearrangement joins TRBV30 to TRBJ2-7; the D is unclear. V shed 2 bases and J shed 4 bases, with 6 bases lying between them. This CDR3 contains 11 residues. In germline, CDR1 is GTSNPN, CDR2 SVGIG (reference sequence). CDR3: CAWSSYYEQYF. CDR3 in DNA: TGTGCCTGGAGTTCCTATTACGAGCAGTACTTC.

The rearrangement uses TRBV10-3 and TRBJ2-2; no clear D gene. This CDR3 has 11 amino acids. V lost 7 bases to trimming and J lost 2 bases, with 2 bases between them. From germline, CDR1 is ENHRY and CDR2 SYGVKD. CDR3 sequence reads: CAITNTGELFF. The CDR3 bases are TGTGCCATCACAAACACCGGGGAGCTGTTTTTT.

The V call is TRBV11-2, the J call TRBJ2-1, with D maybe TRBD2 (7 bases). The CDR3 consists of 15 residues. Trimming took 5 bases from V and 2 from J, leaving 13 bases between them. Germline V CDR1 and CDR2: SGHAT, FQNNGV. In DNA, the CDR3 is TGTGCCAGCAGCGCCGGGCGGGGGCCCTACAATGAGCAGTTCTTC. This gives the protein CASSAGRGPYNEQFF.

This chain uses TRBV5-1 with TRBJ2-1, with TRBD1 matching over 9 bases. Germline lookup yields CDR1 SGHRS and CDR2 YFSETQ. There are 19 residues in the CDR3. After removal of 4 bases from V and 1 base from J, the junction contained 15 bases not matched to a gene. CDR3 amino acids: CASSPTGTGMTRSYNEQFF. The CDR3 DNA is TGCGCCAGCAGCCCCACCGGGACAGGGATGACCCGTTCCTACAATGAGCAGTTCTTC.

The chain carries TRBV7-9 and TRBJ2-3, with 7 bases matching TRBD2. The germline CDR1 and CDR2 sequences are SEHNR and FQNEAQ (reference sequence). This CDR3 has 15 residues. Losses at the gene ends were 5 bases for V and 4 bases for J; bases not matched to a gene: 9. The CDR3 here is CASSEGTSDSDTQYF. The CDR3 bases are TGTGCCAGCAGCGAAGGAACTAGCGATTCAGATACGCAGTATTTT.

This chain connects TRBV13 to TRBJ2-2; 11 bases line up with TRBD2. Germline assignment: CDR1 PRHDT and CDR2 FYEKMQ (reference sequence). After removal of 0 bases from V and 5 bases from J, the junction contained 2 bases not matched to a gene. The CDR3 has 16 residues. The CDR3 loop reads CASSLGGLAVTGELFF. In DNA form, the CDR3 reads TGTGCCAGCAGCTTAGGGGGACTAGCGGTAACCGGGGAGCTGTTTTTT.

The gene calls are TRBV7-6 and TRBJ1-1, with a tentative D call TRBD1 (6 bases). CDR3 length: 15 amino acids. Germline lookup yields CDR1 SGHVS and CDR2 FNYEAQ. V was trimmed by 5 bases and J by 3 bases, leaving 16 bases between them. The CDR3 is CASSGMGGAYTEAFF. The CDR3 DNA reads as TGTGCCAGCAGCGGCATGGGGGGGGCGTACACTGAAGCTTTCTTT.

The rearrangement joins TRBV9 to TRBJ2-6; TRBD2 matches 9 bases. CDR3 length: 18 amino acids. Trimming took 0 bases from V and 2 from J; bases not matched to a gene: 6. Germline CDR1 SGDLS, CDR2 YYNGEE. The CDR3 reads CASSVAMAGGPGANVLTF. In DNA form, the CDR3 reads TGTGCCAGCAGCGTAGCGATGGCGGGAGGGCCTGGGGCCAACGTCCTGACTTTC.

J is TRBJ2-5 and V is TRBV7-9, with 9 nucleotides matching TRBD2. Germline assignment: CDR1 SEHNR and CDR2 FQNEAQ (reference sequence). V lost 1 base and J lost 4; bases outside the gene matches: 10. CDR3 length: 17 residues. In DNA form, the CDR3 reads TGTGCCAGCAGCTTAGTCCCCCCCCCGGGACTAGCAGAGACCCAGTACTTC. Its translation: CASSLVPPPGLAETQYF.